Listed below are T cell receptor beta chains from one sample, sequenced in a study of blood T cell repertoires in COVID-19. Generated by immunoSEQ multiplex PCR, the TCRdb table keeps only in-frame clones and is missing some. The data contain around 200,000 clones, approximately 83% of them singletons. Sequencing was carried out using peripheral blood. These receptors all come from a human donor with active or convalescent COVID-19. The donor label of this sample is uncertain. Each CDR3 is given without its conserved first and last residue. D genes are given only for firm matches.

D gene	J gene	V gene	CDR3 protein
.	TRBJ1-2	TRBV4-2	ASSQDPQGNYGYT
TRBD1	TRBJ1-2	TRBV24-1	ATSDSRTGDGYT
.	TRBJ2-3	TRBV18	ASSDGGDPLDTQY
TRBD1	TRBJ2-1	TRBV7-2	ASSFPKTGGQGNEQF
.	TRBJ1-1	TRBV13	ASTLREDTEAF
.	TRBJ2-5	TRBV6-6	ASSYNVFGGTQY
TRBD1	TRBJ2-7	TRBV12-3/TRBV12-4	ASSRQGVGQY
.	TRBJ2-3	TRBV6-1	ASTTGLARTDTQY
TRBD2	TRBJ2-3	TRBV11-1	ASSVLGRGGADTQY
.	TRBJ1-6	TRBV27	ASNPYAGNSPLH
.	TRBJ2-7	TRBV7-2	ASSPGTPGFSYEQY
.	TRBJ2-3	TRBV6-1	ASSEGHFATDTQY
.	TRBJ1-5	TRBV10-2	ASSEAREGQPQH
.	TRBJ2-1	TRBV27	ASSLWAPNNEQF
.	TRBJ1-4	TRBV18	ASSPRQVDEKLF
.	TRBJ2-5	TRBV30	AWRKGRQETQY
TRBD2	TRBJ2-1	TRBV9	ASSPYRGLASFYNEQF
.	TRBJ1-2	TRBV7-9	ASSFYSYGYT